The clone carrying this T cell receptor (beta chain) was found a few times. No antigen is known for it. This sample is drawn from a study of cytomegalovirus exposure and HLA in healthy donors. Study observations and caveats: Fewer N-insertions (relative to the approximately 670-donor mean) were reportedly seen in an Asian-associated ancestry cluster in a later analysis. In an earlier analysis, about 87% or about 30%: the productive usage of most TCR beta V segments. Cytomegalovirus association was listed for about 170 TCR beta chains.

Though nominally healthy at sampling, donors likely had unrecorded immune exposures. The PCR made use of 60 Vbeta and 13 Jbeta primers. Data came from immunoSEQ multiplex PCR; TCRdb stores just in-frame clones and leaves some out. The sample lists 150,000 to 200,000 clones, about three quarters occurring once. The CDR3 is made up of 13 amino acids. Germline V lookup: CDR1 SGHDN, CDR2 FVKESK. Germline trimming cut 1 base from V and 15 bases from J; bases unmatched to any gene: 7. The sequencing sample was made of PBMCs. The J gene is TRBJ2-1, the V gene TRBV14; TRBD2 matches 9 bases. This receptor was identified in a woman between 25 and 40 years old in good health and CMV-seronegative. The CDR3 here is CASSQVGSSGVFF. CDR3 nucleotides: TGTGCCAGCAGCCAAGTGGGGTCTAGCGGGGTGTTCTTC.